This T cell receptor beta chain originates from a study of blood T cell repertoires in COVID-19. For the study at large: There were acute and convalescent COVID-19 samples, and they came from the United States, Italy and Spain.

This CDR3 region has 15 residues. V was pared by 5 bases and J by 2 bases, with 6 bases of the junction left unmatched. The germline gives CDR1 LNHDA, CDR2 SQIVND (reference sequence). Authors' processing steps: Researchers report that nucleated cell counts were estimated from reference gene primer amplification. The repertoire was sequenced with immunoSEQ multiplex PCR; TCRdb's copy has only in-frame clones and lacks some. V, J and clone size are taken as reported in that table, and D and trimming were inferred from the DNA itself. This sample has roughly 320,000 clones, with about nine tenths found just once. Seattle researchers signed up patients amid active infection and tracked them longitudinally.

The chain joins TRBV19 to TRBJ1-2, with 9 bases fitting TRBD1. Sequencing input: peripheral blood. The TCR comes from a woman aged 45-59 years with COVID-19, enrolled during active disease. CDR3 amino acids: CASSANRGQNYGYTF. The CDR3 DNA follows: TGTGCCAGTAGTGCGAACAGGGGGCAAAACTATGGCTACACCTTC.